The present TCR beta chain was sequenced within a study of T cell responses to AZD1222 COVID-19 vaccine. Overall study results and limits: The study identified only five to seven AZD1222 recipients as seropositive at baseline. White British ancestry dominated among donors, who included more females, and clonal diversity was possibly underestimated. Samples come after the peak T cell response, not at day 14.

The assay was immunoSEQ multiplex PCR, and TCRdb's table has in-frame clones only and misses some. The table includes approximately 160,000 clones, about 90% detected once. As concerns this clone: No antigen is known for it.

The CDR3 is 18 residues long. Germline CDR1 reads MDHEN; CDR2 reads SYDVKM. The germline V and J ends were trimmed by 7 bases and 3 bases, with 28 bases remaining between them. The starting material was peripheral blood, obtained on day 0 of AZD1222 vaccination. This receptor was taken from an adult in good health. V gene TRBV28 combines with J gene TRBJ2-7; a possible D gene is TRBD2 (7 bases). The CDR3 here is CASNQQGGLGGGRYEQYF. DNA of the CDR3: TGTGCCAGCAATCAGCAGGGAGGGTTAGGGGGAGGGCGCTACGAGCAGTACTTC.